Described below is a single T cell receptor (beta chain) sequence and its context. Germline CDR1 reads SGHRS; CDR2 reads YFSETQ. CDR3 length: 14 amino acids. V trimming: 4 bases; J trimming: 7 bases; junction bases outside the gene matches: 9. The sample comes from a study of patients and donors after allogeneic stem cell transplantation. MiXCR was run by TCRdb on the RT-PCR reads, yielding one entry per CDR3 protein. The table shows 150,000 to 200,000 distinct CDR3 sequences, with about 32% occurring only once. The receptor was isolated from a human donor who was either an allogeneic HSCT recipient or a stem cell or donor lymphocyte infusion donor (not recorded which). It is not recorded whose cells these are; they may come from a transplant donor. The genes are TRBV5-1 and TRBJ1-1, with 8 bases lining up with TRBD1. Sequencing used blood, either unsorted or a sorted T cell fraction (not recorded which). CDR3 sequence (DNA): TGCGCCAGCAGCCCCCGACAGGGGACCCTTGAAGCTTTCTTT. Translated, it gives CASSPRQGTLEAFF.